This T cell receptor beta chain came from a study of cytomegalovirus exposure and HLA in healthy donors. Study-level findings and limits: As confirmed in vitro, a few CMV-associated chains were specific for CMV antigens.

Notes on this clone: Its antigen remains unknown.

CDR3 size: 13 residues. In germline, CDR1 is KGHSH, CDR2 LQKENI. V shed 1 base, J shed 6 bases, and the junction held 3 bases outside the gene matches. The primer mix had 60 Vbeta and 13 Jbeta primers. As handled by the study authors: Unique TCR beta chains totaled roughly 81 million in a later count, with approximately 11 million of them shared. TCRdb's copy holds only in-frame clones and misses some; the assay was immunoSEQ multiplex PCR. That table gives V, J and clone size, and the DNA gave D and trimming. The sample lists 90,000 or so clones, 65% to 80% occurring once. Sequencing was performed on PBMCs. The rearrangement uses TRBV18 and TRBJ2-7; 7 bases agree with TRBD1. The sequence came from a woman aged 18-29 years in good health and CMV-seropositive. The CDR3: CASSPRQGSEQYF. The CDR3, as DNA: TGTGCCAGCTCACCACGACAGGGTTCCGAGCAGTACTTC.